This is a list of T cell receptor beta chains from one sample in a study of cytomegalovirus exposure and HLA in healthy donors. Produced via immunoSEQ multiplex PCR; TCRdb's table is partial and in-frame only. Here the sample spans about 260,000 clones, about 92% being singletons. Specimen: PBMCs. The source is a woman between 25 and 40 years old in good health and CMV-seronegative. The CDR3 runs from the conserved cysteine through the conserved F or W. Fields, in order: clone size, CDR3 length, V gene, J gene, D gene, CDR3 DNA, CDR3 protein. The D gene is left open where the match is weak. A clone size is listed for some rows: how often the clone was seen (once, few, many), or a class if it is expanded.

size: NA
length: 15
V: TRBV28
J: TRBJ1-1
D: TRBD1
DNA: TGTGCCAGCAGTTCATACCGGGACAGGGACACTGAAGCTTTCTTT
CDR3: CASSSYRDRDTEAFF

size: once
length: 15
V: TRBV7-2
J: TRBJ2-5
D: NA
DNA: TGTGCCAGCAGCTTCCAGGGGTCTCCTTTAGAGACCCAGTACTTC
CDR3: CASSFQGSPLETQYF

size: NA
length: 14
V: TRBV5-4
J: TRBJ2-7
D: NA
DNA: TGTGCCAGCAGGGAAGGAGACCTCGTCTACGAGCAGTACTTC
CDR3: CASREGDLVYEQYF

size: NA
length: 17
V: TRBV2
J: TRBJ2-1
D: TRBD2
DNA: TGTGCCAGCAGTGGATCGACTTTAGCGGGAGGGCAGGATGAGCAGTTCTTC
CDR3: CASSGSTLAGGQDEQFF

size: NA
length: 14
V: TRBV5-1
J: TRBJ2-7
D: NA
DNA: TGCGCCAGCAGCGGGACCGGGTCCTATTACGAGCAGTACTTC
CDR3: CASSGTGSYYEQYF

size: NA
length: 15
V: TRBV6-5
J: TRBJ2-7
D: TRBD1
DNA: TGTGCCAGCAGTTACGCCAGACAGGGGGCCACCGAGCAGTACTTC
CDR3: CASSYARQGATEQYF

size: NA
length: 12
V: TRBV19
J: TRBJ2-7
D: NA
DNA: TGTGCCACTCAAGGGGCGTCCTACGAGCAGTACTTC
CDR3: CATQGASYEQYF

size: NA
length: 16
V: TRBV9
J: TRBJ2-3
D: NA
DNA: TGTGCCAGCAGCGAAACAAACGGTGGGGTAACAGATACGCAGTATTTT
CDR3: CASSETNGGVTDTQYF

size: NA
length: 13
V: TRBV10-3
J: TRBJ2-1
D: TRBD2
DNA: TGTGCCACAGGACTAGCGGGAGGGAGTGAGCAGTTCTTC
CDR3: CATGLAGGSEQFF

size: NA
length: 13
V: TRBV5-6
J: TRBJ1-5
D: NA
DNA: TGTGCCAGCAGCTTCAGTAGCAATCAGCCCCAGCATTTT
CDR3: CASSFSSNQPQHF

size: NA
length: 14
V: TRBV9
J: TRBJ1-1
D: NA
DNA: TGTGCCAGCGCGTCAGGGAGCATGAACACTGAAGCTTTCTTT
CDR3: CASASGSMNTEAFF

size: NA
length: 21
V: TRBV7-8
J: TRBJ1-5
D: TRBD1
DNA: TGTGCCAGCAGCTTAGTCGATCTCCGGGACAGGTATAGAAATAGCAATCAGCCCCAGCATTTT
CDR3: CASSLVDLRDRYRNSNQPQHF

size: NA
length: 12
V: TRBV15
J: TRBJ2-5
D: NA
DNA: TGTGCCACCAGCGGCGGATGGGGGACCCAGTACTTC
CDR3: CATSGGWGTQYF

size: NA
length: 15
V: TRBV27
J: TRBJ2-5
D: NA
DNA: TGTGCCAGCAGTCCTGCGACTAGGATCAAAGAGACCCAGTACTTC
CDR3: CASSPATRIKETQYF

size: once
length: 14
V: TRBV9
J: TRBJ2-1
D: TRBD2
DNA: TGTGCCAGCAGCGGGACTAGCGGTCACAATGAGCAGTTCTTC
CDR3: CASSGTSGHNEQFF

size: NA
length: 15
V: TRBV4-3
J: TRBJ2-5
D: TRBD2
DNA: TGCGCCAGCAGCCAAACTAGCGGGAGCATGGAGACCCAGTACTTC
CDR3: CASSQTSGSMETQYF

size: NA
length: 12
V: TRBV5-4
J: TRBJ2-1
D: NA
DNA: TGTGCCAGCAGCGCCACCTACAATGAGCAGTTCTTC
CDR3: CASSATYNEQFF

size: NA
length: 14
V: TRBV28
J: TRBJ2-7
D: NA
DNA: TGTGCCAGCAACTTAGGGGGAGTGCCCTACGAGCAGTACTTC
CDR3: CASNLGGVPYEQYF

size: NA
length: 16
V: TRBV15
J: TRBJ1-1
D: NA
DNA: TGTGCCACCAGCCCCCTCCGGGCAGCAGCGAACACTGAAGCTTTCTTT
CDR3: CATSPLRAAANTEAFF

size: NA
length: 14
V: TRBV4-1
J: TRBJ2-5
D: NA
DNA: TGCGCCAGCAGCCAAGTGGGTCGGGGAGAGACCCAGTACTTC
CDR3: CASSQVGRGETQYF

size: NA
length: 17
V: TRBV19
J: TRBJ2-6
D: TRBD1
DNA: TGTGCCAGTAGTACCCGGGACAGGGTGCAGGGGGCCAACGTCCTGACTTTC
CDR3: CASSTRDRVQGANVLTF

size: NA
length: 10
V: TRBV6-1
J: TRBJ2-7
D: NA
DNA: TGTGCCAGCAGTGAATACGAGCAGTACTTC
CDR3: CASSEYEQYF